This record concerns one T cell receptor (beta chain) sequence. The CDR3 runs to 15 residues. Looked up from germline, CDR1 is SQVTM and CDR2 is ANQGSEA. The V segment lost 4 bases and the J segment 2 bases; nucleotides outside the gene matches: 7. This sample is drawn from a study of blood T cell repertoires in COVID-19. Study as a whole: In each case, the material was cDNA or gDNA derived from T cells, B-cell-depleted T cells, or PBMCs.

In the study's own analysis: Quantification of nucleated cells was approximated via reference gene primer amplification. Measured with immunoSEQ multiplex PCR; TCRdb has only the in-frame clones, and not every one. V and J calls and clone size come straight from that table; D and trimming were deduced from the DNA. The sample lists 350,000 to 550,000 clones, about 89% occurring once. The sequence came from a woman aged 30 to 39 with acute or convalescent COVID-19. J is TRBJ2-3 and V is TRBV29-1; 9 bases line up with TRBD2. The sequenced material came from peripheral blood. In DNA, the CDR3 is TGCAGCGTTGTAGGTCTAGCGGGGCCCACAGATACGCAGTATTTT. Translation: CSVVGLAGPTDTQYF.